The present T cell receptor beta chain was sequenced within a study of T cells after yellow fever vaccination. The CDR3 length is 12 residues. Germline V gene data show CDR1 as LGHNT and CDR2 as FRNRAP. With 8 bases clipped from V and 6 bases from J, the junction kept 4 bases outside the gene matches. As TCR cDNA was made by 5'RACE template switching, a universal primer site and UMIs were added. Each CDR3 protein gets one entry after TCRdb re-called the 5' RACE reads with MiXCR. The profile shows 250,000 or so distinct CDR3 sequences, 6.9% of them singletons. Study-wide results and caveats: Weaker overall was a secondary response that nonetheless peaked faster, on day 5 versus 15. CD4 and CD8 compartments shared a small share of clonotypes, likely from convergent recombination.

This clonotype occurred many times. Its cognate antigen is unknown. The gene calls are TRBV12-5 and TRBJ2-1, with 7 bases matching TRBD2. The sequence derives from a man aged 25 to 40 who received the YFV17D yellow fever vaccine. The sample here was CD4+ T cells sorted from PBMCs, taken 15 days after the yellow fever booster vaccination. CDR3 loop: CASWGRGNEQFF. The DNA of the CDR3 is TGTGCTAGTTGGGGGAGGGGCAATGAGCAGTTCTTC.